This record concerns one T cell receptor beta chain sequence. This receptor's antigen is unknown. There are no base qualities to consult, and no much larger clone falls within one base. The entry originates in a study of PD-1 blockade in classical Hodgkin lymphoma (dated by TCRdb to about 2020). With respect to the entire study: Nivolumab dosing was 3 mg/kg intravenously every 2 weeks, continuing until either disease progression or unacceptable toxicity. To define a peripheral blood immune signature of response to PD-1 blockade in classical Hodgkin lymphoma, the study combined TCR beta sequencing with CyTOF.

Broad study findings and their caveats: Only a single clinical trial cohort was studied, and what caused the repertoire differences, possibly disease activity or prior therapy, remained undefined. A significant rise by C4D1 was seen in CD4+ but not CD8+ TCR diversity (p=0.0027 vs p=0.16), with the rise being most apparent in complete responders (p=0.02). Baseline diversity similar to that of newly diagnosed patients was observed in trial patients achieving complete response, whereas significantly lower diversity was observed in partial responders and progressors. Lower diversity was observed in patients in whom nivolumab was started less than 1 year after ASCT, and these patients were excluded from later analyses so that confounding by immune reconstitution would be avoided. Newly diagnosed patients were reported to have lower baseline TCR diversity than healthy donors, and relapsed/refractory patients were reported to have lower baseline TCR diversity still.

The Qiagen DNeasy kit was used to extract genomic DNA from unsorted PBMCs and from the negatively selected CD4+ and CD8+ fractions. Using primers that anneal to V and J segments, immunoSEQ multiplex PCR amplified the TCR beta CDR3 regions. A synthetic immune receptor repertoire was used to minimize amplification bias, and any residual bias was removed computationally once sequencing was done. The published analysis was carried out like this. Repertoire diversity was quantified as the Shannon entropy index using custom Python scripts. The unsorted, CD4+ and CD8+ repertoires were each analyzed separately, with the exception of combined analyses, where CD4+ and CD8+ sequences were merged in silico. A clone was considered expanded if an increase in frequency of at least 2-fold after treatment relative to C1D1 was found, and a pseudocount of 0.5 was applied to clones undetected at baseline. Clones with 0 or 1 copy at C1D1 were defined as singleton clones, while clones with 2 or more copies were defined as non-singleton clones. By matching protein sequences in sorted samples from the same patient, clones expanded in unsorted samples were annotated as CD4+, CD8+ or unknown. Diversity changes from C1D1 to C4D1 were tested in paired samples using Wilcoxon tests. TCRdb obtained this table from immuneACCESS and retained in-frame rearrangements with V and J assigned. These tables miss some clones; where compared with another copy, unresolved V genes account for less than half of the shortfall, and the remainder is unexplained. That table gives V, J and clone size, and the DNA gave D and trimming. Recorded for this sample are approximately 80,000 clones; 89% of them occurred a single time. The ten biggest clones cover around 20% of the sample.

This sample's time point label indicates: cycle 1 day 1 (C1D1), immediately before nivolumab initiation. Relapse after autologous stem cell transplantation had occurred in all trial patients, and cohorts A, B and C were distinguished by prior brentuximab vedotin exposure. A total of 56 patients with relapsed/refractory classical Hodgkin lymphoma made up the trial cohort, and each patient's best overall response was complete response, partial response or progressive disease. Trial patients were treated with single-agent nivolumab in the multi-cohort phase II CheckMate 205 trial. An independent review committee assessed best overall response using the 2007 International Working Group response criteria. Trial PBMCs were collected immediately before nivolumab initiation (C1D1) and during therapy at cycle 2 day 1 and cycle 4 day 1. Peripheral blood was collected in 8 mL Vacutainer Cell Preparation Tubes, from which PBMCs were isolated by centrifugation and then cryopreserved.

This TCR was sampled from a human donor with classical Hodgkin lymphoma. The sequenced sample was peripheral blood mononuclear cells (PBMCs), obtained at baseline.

The nucleotide sequence reads TGTGCCAGGGCGGCTAGCGGGAGCTACGAGCAGTACTTC. Translated, it gives CARAASGSYEQYF. The receptor chain draws on TRBV6-4 and TRBJ2-7; 10 bases in between match TRBD2. Clipping removes 9 bases from V and 3 bases from J, with 5 as the unmatched junction base count. CDR1 and CDR2, looked up from the germline V gene, are MRHNA and SNTAGT. Inclusive of the bounding cysteine and phenylalanine, the CDR3 is 13 residues long. Solely the CDR3 DNA is kept, with 39 bases framed from the first base.